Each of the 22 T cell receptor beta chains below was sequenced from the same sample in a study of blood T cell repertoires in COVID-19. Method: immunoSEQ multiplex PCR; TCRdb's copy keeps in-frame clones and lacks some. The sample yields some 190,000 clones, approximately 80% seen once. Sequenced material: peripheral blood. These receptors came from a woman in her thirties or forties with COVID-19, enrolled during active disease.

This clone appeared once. In DNA form, the CDR3 reads TGCAGCGTTGTTGTAGCTAGCGGGAGCCGATTCAATGAGCAGTTCTTC. Its protein product is CSVVVASGSRFNEQFF. The chain combines TRBV29-1 with TRBJ2-1; 10 nucleotides line up with TRBD2. The CDR3 is 16 residues long. Trimming at V came to 4 bases and at J to 6 bases, leaving 12 bases not matched to a gene. CDR1 is SQVTM and CDR2 is ANQGSEA in the germline V gene.

CDR3 sequence: CASSKTRTAPVSYEQYF. DNA for the CDR3: TGTGCCAGCAGCAAGACCAGGACAGCGCCGGTCTCCTACGAGCAGTACTTC. This chain links TRBV7-8 with TRBJ2-7, with D possibly being TRBD1 (6 bases). V was clipped by 5 bases and J by 0 bases, with 20 bases between them. The CDR3 loop spans 17 amino acids. In germline, CDR1 is SGHVS, CDR2 FQNEAQ.

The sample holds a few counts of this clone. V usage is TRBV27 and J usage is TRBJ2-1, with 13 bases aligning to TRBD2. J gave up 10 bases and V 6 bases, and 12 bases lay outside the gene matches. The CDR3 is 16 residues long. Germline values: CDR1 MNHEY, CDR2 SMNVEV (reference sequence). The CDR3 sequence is CASRLEGTSGIGEQFF. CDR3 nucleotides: TGTGCCAGCAGACTGGAAGGGACTAGCGGGATAGGGGAGCAGTTCTTC.

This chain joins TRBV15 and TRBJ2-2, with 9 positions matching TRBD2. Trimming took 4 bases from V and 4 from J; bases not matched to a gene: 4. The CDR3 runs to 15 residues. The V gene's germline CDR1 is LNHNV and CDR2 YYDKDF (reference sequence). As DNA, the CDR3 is TGTGCCACCAGCACAACAGCGGGGGGCACCGGGGAGCTGTTTTTT. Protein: CATSTTAGGTGELFF.

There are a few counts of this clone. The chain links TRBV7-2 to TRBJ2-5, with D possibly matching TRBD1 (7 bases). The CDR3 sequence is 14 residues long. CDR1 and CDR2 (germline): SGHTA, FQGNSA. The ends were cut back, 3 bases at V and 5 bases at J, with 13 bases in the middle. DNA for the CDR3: TGTGCCAGCAGCTTCCAGACAGGGAGGGAGACCCAGTACTTC. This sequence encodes CASSFQTGRETQYF.

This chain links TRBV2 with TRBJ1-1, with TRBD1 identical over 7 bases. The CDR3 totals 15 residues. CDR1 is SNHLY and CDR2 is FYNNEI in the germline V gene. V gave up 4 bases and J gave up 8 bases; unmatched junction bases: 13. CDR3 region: CASSAMRGGSAEAFF. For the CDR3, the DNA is TGTGCCAGCAGTGCCATGAGAGGGGGCTCCGCCGAAGCTTTCTTT. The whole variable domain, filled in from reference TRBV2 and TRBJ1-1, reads EPEVTQTPSHQVTQMGQEVILRCVPISNHLYFYWYRQILGQKVEFLVSFYNNEISEKSEIFDDQFSVERPDGSNFTLKIRSTKLEDSAMYFCASSAMRGGSAEAFFGQGTRLTVV.

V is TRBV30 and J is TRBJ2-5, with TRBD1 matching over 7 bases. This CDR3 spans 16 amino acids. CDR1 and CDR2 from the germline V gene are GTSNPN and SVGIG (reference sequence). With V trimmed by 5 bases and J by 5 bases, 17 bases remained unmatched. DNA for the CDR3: TGTGCCTGGCAGCCACTAAGGGACAGTCGCGTCGAGACCCAGTACTTC. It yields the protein CAWQPLRDSRVETQYF.

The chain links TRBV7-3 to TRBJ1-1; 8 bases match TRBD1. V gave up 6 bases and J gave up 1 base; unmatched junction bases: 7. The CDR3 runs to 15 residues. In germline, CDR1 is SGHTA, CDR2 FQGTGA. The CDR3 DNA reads TGTGCCAGCAGTCTTTCAGGGGGCAGGAACACTGAAGCTTTCTTT. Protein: CASSLSGGRNTEAFF.

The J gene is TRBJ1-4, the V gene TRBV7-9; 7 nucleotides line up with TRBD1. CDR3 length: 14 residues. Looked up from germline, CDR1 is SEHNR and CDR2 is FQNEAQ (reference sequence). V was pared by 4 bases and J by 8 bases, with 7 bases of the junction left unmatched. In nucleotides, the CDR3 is TGTGCCAGCAGCTATCCGGGACAGACCGAAAAACTGTTTTTT. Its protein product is CASSYPGQTEKLFF.

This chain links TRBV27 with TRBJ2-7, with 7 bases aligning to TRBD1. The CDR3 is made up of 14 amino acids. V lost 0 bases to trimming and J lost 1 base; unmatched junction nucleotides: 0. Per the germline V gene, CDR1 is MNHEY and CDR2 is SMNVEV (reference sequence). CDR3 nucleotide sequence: TGTGCCAGCAGTTTATCGGGACAGTCCTACGAGCAGTACTTC. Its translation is CASSLSGQSYEQYF.

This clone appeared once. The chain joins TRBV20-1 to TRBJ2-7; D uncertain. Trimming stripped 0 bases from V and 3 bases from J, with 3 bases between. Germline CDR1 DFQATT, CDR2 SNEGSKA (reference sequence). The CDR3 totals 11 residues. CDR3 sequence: CSARDYYEQYF. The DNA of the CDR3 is TGCAGTGCTAGAGATTACTACGAGCAGTACTTC.

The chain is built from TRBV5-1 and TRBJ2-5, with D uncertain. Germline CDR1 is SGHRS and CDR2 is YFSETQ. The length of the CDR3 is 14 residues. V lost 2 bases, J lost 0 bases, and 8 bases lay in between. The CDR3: CASSFAGDQETQYF. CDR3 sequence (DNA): TGCGCCAGCAGCTTTGCAGGTGACCAAGAGACCCAGTACTTC.

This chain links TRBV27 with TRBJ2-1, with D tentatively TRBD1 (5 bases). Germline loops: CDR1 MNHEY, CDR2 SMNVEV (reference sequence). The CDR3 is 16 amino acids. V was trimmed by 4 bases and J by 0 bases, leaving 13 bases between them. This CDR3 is CASSSRTRGSYNEQFF. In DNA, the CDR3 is TGTGCCAGCAGTTCTAGGACAAGAGGCTCCTACAATGAGCAGTTCTTC.

The CDR3 loop reads CASSYGTSAYQETQYF. The CDR3 bases are TGTGCCAGCAGTTACGGGACTAGCGCCTACCAAGAGACCCAGTACTTC. This chain links TRBV11-2 with TRBJ2-5; 10 positions agree with TRBD2. This CDR3 is built from 16 residues. After removal of 6 bases from V and 0 bases from J, the junction contained 7 bases not matched to a gene. In germline, CDR1 is SGHAT, CDR2 FQNNGV.

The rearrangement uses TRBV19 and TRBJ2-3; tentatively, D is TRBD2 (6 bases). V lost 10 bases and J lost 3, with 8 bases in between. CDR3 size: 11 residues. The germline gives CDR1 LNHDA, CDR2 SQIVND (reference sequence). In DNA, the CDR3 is TGTGCCACCAGCGGGACAGATACGCAGTATTTT. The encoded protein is CATSGTDTQYF. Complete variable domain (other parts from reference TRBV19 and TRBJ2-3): DGGITQSPKYLFRKEGQNVTLSCEQNLNHDAMYWYRQDPGQGLRLIYYSQIVNDFQKGDIAEGYSVSREKKESFPLTVTSAQKNPTAFYLCATSGTDTQYFGPGTRLTVL.

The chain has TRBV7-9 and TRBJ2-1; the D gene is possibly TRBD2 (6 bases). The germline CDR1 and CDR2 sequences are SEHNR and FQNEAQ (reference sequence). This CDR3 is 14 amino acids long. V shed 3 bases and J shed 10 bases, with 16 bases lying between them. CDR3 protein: CASSLRSGLDEQFF. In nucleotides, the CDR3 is TGTGCCAGCAGCTTGCGATCGGGACTCGACGAGCAGTTCTTC.

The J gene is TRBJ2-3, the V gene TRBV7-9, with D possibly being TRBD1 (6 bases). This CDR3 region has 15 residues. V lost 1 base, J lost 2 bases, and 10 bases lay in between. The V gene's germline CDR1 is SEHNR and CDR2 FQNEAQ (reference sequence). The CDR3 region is CASSLEGVDTDTQYF. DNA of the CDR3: TGTGCCAGCAGCTTAGAGGGGGTGGACACAGATACGCAGTATTTT.

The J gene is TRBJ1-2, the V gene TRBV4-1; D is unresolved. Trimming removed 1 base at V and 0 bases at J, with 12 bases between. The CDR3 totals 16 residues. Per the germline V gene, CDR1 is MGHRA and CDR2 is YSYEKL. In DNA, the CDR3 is TGCGCCAGCAGCCAAGTGGCGGCCTCAGCTAACTATGGCTACACCTTC. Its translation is CASSQVAASANYGYTF.

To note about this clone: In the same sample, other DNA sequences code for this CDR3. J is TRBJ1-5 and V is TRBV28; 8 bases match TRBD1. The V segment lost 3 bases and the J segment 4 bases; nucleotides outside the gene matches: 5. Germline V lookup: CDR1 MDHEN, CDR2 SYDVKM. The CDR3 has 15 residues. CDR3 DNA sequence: TGTGCCAGCAGTTTGACAGGGGCCCGAAATCAGCCCCAGCATTTT. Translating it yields CASSLTGARNQPQHF.

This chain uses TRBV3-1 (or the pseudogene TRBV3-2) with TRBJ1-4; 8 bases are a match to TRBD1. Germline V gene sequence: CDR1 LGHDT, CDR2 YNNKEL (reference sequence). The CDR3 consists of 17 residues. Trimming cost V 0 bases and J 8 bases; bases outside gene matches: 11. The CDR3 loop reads CASSQEGTGEHREKLFF. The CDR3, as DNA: TGTGCCAGCAGCCAAGAGGGGACAGGAGAACACCGGGAAAAACTGTTTTTT.

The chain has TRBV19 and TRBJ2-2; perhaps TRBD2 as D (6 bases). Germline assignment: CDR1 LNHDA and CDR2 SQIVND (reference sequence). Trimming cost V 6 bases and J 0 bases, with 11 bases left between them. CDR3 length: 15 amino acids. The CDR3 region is CASRGWGANTGELFF. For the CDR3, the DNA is TGTGCCAGTAGGGGCTGGGGGGCGAACACCGGGGAGCTGTTTTTT.

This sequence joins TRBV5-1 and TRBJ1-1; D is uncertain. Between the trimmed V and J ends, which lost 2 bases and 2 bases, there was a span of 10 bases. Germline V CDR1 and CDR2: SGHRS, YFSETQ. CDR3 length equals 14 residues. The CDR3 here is CASSFVARNTEAFF. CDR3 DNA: TGCGCCAGCAGCTTTGTGGCAAGAAACACTGAAGCTTTCTTT. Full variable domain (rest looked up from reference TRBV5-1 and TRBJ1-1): KAGVTQTPRYLIKTRGQQVTLSCSPISGHRSVSWYQQTPGQGLQFLFEYFSETQRNKGNFPGRFSGRQFSNSRSEMNVSTLELGDSALYLCASSFVARNTEAFFGQGTRLTVV.